The T cell receptor (beta chain) described here comes from a study of technical replicates of blood from several donors. Germline loops: CDR1 ENHRY, CDR2 SYGVKD. The CDR3 totals 14 residues. This table comes from immunoSEQ multiplex PCR, and its TCRdb copy is limited to in-frame clones, with some not included. The sample has roughly 100,000 clones, over 90% seen once. The sequence was collected from a human donor in good health. The sample was T cells isolated from PBMCs. The chain employs TRBV10-3 and TRBJ2-5, with D maybe TRBD2 (6 bases). The J call could be wrong; TRBJ2-7 is a better fit for the DNA end. The CDR3, as DNA: TGTGCCATCAGTGTAGGAGGGTTGGCCTACGAGCAGTACTTC. Its protein is CAISVGGLAYEQYF.